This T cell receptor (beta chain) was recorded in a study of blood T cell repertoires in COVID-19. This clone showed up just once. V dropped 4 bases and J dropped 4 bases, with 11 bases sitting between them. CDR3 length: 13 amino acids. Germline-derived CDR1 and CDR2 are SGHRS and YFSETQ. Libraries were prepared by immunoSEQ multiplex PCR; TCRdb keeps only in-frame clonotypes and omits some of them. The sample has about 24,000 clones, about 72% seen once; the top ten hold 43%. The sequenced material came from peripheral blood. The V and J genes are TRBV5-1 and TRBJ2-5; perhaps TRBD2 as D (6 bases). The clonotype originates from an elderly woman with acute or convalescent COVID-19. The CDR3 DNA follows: TGCGCCAGCAGCGGTGGGGACTTAGAGACCCAGTACTTC. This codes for CASSGGDLETQYF.